These 9 T cell receptor beta chains were all obtained from the same sample, sequenced in a study of cytomegalovirus exposure and HLA in healthy donors. 13 Jbeta primers and 60 Vbeta primers were used for the PCR. TCRdb keeps only in-frame clones here, not all; method: immunoSEQ multiplex PCR. The table includes approximately 150,000 clones, about 80% detected once. The sample comprised PBMCs. Receptor source: a man in his forties or fifties in good health and CMV-seronegative.

This sequence joins TRBV11-3 and TRBJ2-1, with 8 bases that match TRBD2. From germline, CDR1 is SGHNT and CDR2 YENEEA. The V segment lost 1 base and the J segment 2 bases; nucleotides outside the gene matches: 7. The CDR3 length is 17 residues. The CDR3 here is CASSLAAGLVPYNEQFF. The CDR3 region has the DNA TGTGCCAGCAGCTTAGCGGCGGGACTAGTCCCCTACAATGAGCAGTTCTTC.

J is TRBJ2-3 and V is TRBV28, with 8 positions matching TRBD1. This CDR3 spans 15 amino acids. Unmatched junction bases numbered 4, after V lost 1 base and J lost 4 bases. Germline CDR1 MDHEN, CDR2 SYDVKM. Written as DNA, the CDR3 is TGTGCCAGCAGTTTATTGGACAGGGTAGCAGATACGCAGTATTTT. Translation gives CASSLLDRVADTQYF.

This CDR3 is CASSLTSGRTDTQHF. CDR3 nucleotides: TGCGCCAGCAGCTTGACTAGCGGGCGCACAGATACGCAGCATTTT. V is TRBV5-1 and J is TRBJ2-3; D gene unclear. The J call is doubtful: the DNA matches TRBJ1-5 better. Germline V gene lookup returns CDR1 SGHRS and CDR2 YFSETQ. The CDR3 covers 15 residues.

The chain uses TRBV6-1 and TRBJ2-7; 7 nucleotides agree with TRBD1. From germline, CDR1 is MNHNS and CDR2 SASEGT. The CDR3 has 14 residues. After removal of 2 bases from V and 4 bases from J, the junction contained 5 bases not matched to a gene. The CDR3 region has the DNA TGTGCCAGCAGTGAATCAGGGACAGAGTACGAGCAGTACTTC. It codes for CASSESGTEYEQYF.

The chain carries TRBV5-5 and TRBJ1-1, with no clear D. The CDR3 totals 16 residues. CDR1 and CDR2 from the germline V gene are SGHKS and YYEKEE (reference sequence). Trimming took 0 bases from V and 5 from J, leaving 17 bases between them. CDR3 coding DNA: TGTGCCAGCAGCTTGGCGCCCCAATCCGGAGGTACTGAAGCTTTCTTT. It specifies CASSLAPQSGGTEAFF.

The rearrangement joins TRBV27 to TRBJ2-7, with D possibly TRBD2 on 5 matching bases. The germline V gene has CDR1 MNHEY and CDR2 SMNVEV (reference sequence). The CDR3 extends over 13 amino acids. Trimming removed 3 bases at V and 2 bases at J, with 8 bases between. CDR3 region: CASSLTGTYEQYF. The CDR3 nucleotides read TGTGCCAGCAGTTTGACGGGGACCTACGAGCAGTACTTC.

Only one count was recorded for this clone. Here the CDR3 reads CASSLARGGTEAFF. CDR3 coding DNA: TGTGCCAGCAGCTTGGCTAGGGGTGGCACTGAAGCTTTCTTT. The chain carries TRBV5-6 and TRBJ1-1, with D perhaps matching TRBD1 (5 bases). Between the trimmed V and J ends, which lost 0 bases and 4 bases, there was a span of 10 bases. From germline, CDR1 is SGHDT and CDR2 YYEEEE. The CDR3 consists of 14 residues. Drawing the rest from reference TRBV5-6 and TRBJ1-1, the complete variable domain is DAGVTQSPTHLIKTRGQQVTLRCSPKSGHDTVSWYQQALGQGPQFIFQYYEEEERQRGNFPDRFSGHQFPNYSSELNVNALLLGDSALYLCASSLARGGTEAFFGQGTRLTVV.

This clone was seen a few times. The rearrangement joins TRBV7-2 to TRBJ1-2, with D perhaps matching TRBD1 (6 bases). This CDR3 spans 17 amino acids. Germline loops: CDR1 SGHTA, CDR2 FQGNSA. V shed 7 bases and J shed 5 bases, with 26 bases lying between them. The CDR3 DNA follows: TGTGCCAGCACCAAACCGGGACAAGTGGAGGACTTATATGGCTACACCTTC. It codes for CASTKPGQVEDLYGYTF.

The chain employs TRBV5-1 and TRBJ2-3, with 13 bases fitting TRBD2. Germline V gene lookup returns CDR1 SGHRS and CDR2 YFSETQ. The CDR3 contains 16 residues. Losses at the gene ends were 2 bases for V and 4 bases for J; bases not matched to a gene: 4. DNA for the CDR3: TGCGCCAGCAGCTTAACTAGCGGGAGGGATTCAGATACGCAGTATTTT. As protein: CASSLTSGRDSDTQYF. Drawing the rest from reference TRBV5-1 and TRBJ2-3, the complete variable domain is KAGVTQTPRYLIKTRGQQVTLSCSPISGHRSVSWYQQTPGQGLQFLFEYFSETQRNKGNFPGRFSGRQFSNSRSEMNVSTLELGDSALYLCASSLTSGRDSDTQYFGPGTRLTVL.